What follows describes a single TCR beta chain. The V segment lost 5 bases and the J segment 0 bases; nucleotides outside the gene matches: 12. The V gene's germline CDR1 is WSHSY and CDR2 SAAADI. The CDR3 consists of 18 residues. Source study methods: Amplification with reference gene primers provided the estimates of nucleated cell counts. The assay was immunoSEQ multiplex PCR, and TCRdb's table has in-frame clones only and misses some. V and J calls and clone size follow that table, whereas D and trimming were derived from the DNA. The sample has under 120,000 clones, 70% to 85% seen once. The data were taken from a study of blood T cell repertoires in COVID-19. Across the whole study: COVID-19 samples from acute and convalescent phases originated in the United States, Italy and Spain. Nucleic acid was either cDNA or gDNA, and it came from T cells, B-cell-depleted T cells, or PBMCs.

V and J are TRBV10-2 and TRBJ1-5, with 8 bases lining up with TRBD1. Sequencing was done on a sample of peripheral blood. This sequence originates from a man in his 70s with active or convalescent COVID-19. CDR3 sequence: CASSTRQGLPYSNQPQHF. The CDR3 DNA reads TGCGCCAGCAGTACTAGACAGGGGTTGCCTTATAGCAATCAGCCCCAGCATTTT.